This T cell receptor (beta chain) emerged from a study of blood T cell repertoires in COVID-19. TCRdb keeps only in-frame clones here, not all; method: immunoSEQ multiplex PCR. The sample has approximately 350,000 clones, roughly nine tenths seen once. CDR1 is SQVTM and CDR2 is ANQGSEA in the germline V gene. J gave up 9 bases and V 5 bases, and 7 bases lay outside the gene matches. This CDR3 is 13 amino acids long. The clonotype comes from a woman between 25 and 40 years old who had recovered from COVID-19. Material: PBMCs or T cells enriched from blood (not recorded which). The chain uses TRBV29-1 and TRBJ2-1; 10 positions agree with TRBD2. CDR3 nucleotide sequence: TGCAGCGTTCCCGGGACTAGCGTAGGTGAGCAGTTCTTC. It is translated as CSVPGTSVGEQFF.